This note documents a single TCR beta chain sequence. What it binds is not known. This sample is part of a study of human T cells and chemical hapten exposure. Looking at the study overall: The sensitizer, 2% DPC, was used on about 2 cm by about 2 cm of upper inner arm skin. Small volume differences among pooled libraries mainly caused per-sample TCR yield variation. Study observations and caveats: Significantly greater numbers of large CDR3 similarity clusters came from expanded TCRs than from controls.

The time point: patch test 1, 2 weeks after DPC sensitization. Treatment reported: therapeutic diphenylcyclopropenone sensitization with weekly scalp DPC. Those who donated were patients with alopecia, 18 to 70 years of age, and suitable for DPC. MiXCR, run by TCRdb on the RACE reads, gives a single entry per CDR3 protein. This sample has around 380,000 distinct CDR3 sequences; nearly 5% occur once, and the top ten carry 2% to 2.5%. From germline, CDR1 is SGHRS and CDR2 YFSETQ. Unmatched junction bases numbered 8, after V lost 4 bases and J lost 1 base. There are 16 residues in the CDR3. The receptor was isolated from a woman aged 45-65 years with alopecia areata. Some clones in this sample may be carry-over from other donors' samples. The material was whole blood, obtained in connection with sensitization to the hapten diphenylcyclopropenone (DPC). J is TRBJ1-3 and V is TRBV5-1; 7 bases agree with TRBD1. The CDR3 here is CASSVAGGPSGNTIYF. DNA for the CDR3: TGCGCCAGCAGCGTGGCAGGGGGACCATCTGGAAACACCATATATTTT. The full variable domain, rest sourced from reference TRBV5-1 and TRBJ1-3, is KAGVTQTPRYLIKTRGQQVTLSCSPISGHRSVSWYQQTPGQGLQFLFEYFSETQRNKGNFPGRFSGRQFSNSRSEMNVSTLELGDSALYLCASSVAGGPSGNTIYFGEGSWLTVV.